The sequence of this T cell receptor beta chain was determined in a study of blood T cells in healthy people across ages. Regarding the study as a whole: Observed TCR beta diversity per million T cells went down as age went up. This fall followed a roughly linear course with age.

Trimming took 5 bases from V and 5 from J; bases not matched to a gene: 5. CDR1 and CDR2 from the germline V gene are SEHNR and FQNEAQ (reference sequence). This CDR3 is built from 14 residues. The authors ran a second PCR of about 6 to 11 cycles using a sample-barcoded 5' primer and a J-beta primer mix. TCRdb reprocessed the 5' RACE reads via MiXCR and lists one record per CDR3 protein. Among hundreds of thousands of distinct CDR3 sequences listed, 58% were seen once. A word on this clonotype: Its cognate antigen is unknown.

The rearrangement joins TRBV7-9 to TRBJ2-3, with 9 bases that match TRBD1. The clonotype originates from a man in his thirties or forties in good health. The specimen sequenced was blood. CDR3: CASSAGQGGDTQYF. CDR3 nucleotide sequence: TGTGCCAGCAGCGCGGGACAGGGTGGAGATACGCAGTATTTT.